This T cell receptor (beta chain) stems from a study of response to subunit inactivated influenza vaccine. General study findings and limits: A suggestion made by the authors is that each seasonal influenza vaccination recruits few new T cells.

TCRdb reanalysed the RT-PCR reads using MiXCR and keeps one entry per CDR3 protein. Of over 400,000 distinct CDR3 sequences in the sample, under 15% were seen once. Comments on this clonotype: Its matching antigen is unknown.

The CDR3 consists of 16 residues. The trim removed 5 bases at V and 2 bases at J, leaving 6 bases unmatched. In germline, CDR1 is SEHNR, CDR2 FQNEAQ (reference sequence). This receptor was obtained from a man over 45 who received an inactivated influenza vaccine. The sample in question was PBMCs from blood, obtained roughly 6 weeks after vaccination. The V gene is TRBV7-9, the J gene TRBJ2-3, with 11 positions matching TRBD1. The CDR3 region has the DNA TGTGCCAGCAGCCGACGGGACAGGGGGAACACAGATACGCAGTATTTT. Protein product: CASSRRDRGNTDTQYF.